This T cell receptor (beta chain) was documented in a study of shared clonotypes between healthy human individuals. Study outcomes and limitations: Incomplete sequencing of sorted subsets was indicated by rarefaction despite large depth. Specimens sampled were limited to blood, with tissue repertoires likely differing.

As to this clone: What it binds is not known.

Between the trimmed V and J ends, which lost 7 bases and 6 bases, there was a span of 16 bases. Germline V gives CDR1 MDHEN, CDR2 SYDVKM. CDR3 length: 13 residues. TCRdb's copy holds only in-frame clones and misses some; the assay was immunoSEQ multiplex PCR. The data contain 1,400,000 or so clones, about 98.5% of them seen just once; the ten biggest clones take up approximately 0.38%. Sequenced: naive CD4+ T cells sorted from blood. Subset given: CD45RA+ positively selected. The chain uses TRBV28 and TRBJ2-7; D might be TRBD2 (6 bases). The source of this sequence is a man aged 25-40 years in good health. CDR3 region: CASTNLVTSEQYF. The CDR3 DNA is TGTGCCAGCACTAACCTCGTGACTAGCGAGCAGTACTTC.